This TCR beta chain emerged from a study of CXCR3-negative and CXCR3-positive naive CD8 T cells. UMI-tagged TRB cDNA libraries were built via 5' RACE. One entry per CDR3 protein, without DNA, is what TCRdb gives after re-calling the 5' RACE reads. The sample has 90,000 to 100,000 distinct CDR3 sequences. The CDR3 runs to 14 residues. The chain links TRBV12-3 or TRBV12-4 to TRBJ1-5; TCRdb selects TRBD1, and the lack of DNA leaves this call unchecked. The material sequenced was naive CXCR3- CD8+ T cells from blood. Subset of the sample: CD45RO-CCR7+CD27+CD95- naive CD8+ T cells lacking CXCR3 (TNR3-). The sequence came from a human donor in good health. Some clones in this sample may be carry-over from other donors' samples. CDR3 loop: CASSRTGGNQPQHF.